The next 30 T cell receptor beta chains were all read from a single sample in a study of T cells in tumors after PD-1 blockade (dated by TCRdb to between 2018 and 2020). The time point label of this sample denotes: after anti-PD-1 therapy. The library came from the immunoSEQ multiplex PCR assay. TCRdb took this table from immuneACCESS and kept in-frame rearrangements with V and J called. Such tables lack part of the clones; where checked against another copy, unresolved V genes explain under half of the gap, and the rest is unexplained. The sample table shows roughly 3,800 clones, and about 60% are seen once. The ten largest account for over 55% of the sample. The sequencing here drew on tumor tissue, taken after anti-PD-1 treatment. The origin of the receptors is a human donor with cutaneous squamous cell carcinoma.

The V and J genes are TRBV6-2 or TRBV6-3 and TRBJ2-3; D gene ambiguous. V dropped 2 bases and J dropped 3 bases, with 6 bases sitting between them. Germline loops: CDR1 MNHEY, CDR2 SVGEGT. This CDR3 region has 13 residues. In nucleotides, the CDR3 is TGTGCCAGCAGTTACGGACGGACAGATACGCAGTATTTT. It translates to CASSYGRTDTQYF.

The chain links TRBV6-2 or TRBV6-3 to TRBJ2-7, with D hard to call. Between the trimmed V and J ends, which lost 2 bases and 2 bases, there was a span of 10 bases. The CDR3 has 14 amino acids. Germline V gene lookup returns CDR1 MNHEY and CDR2 SVGEGT. This CDR3 reads CASSYLGPTYEQYF. The CDR3 DNA sequence: TGTGCCAGCAGTTACCTTGGGCCAACCTACGAGCAGTACTTC.

The CDR3 DNA follows: TGTGCCAGTAGTCCCTCAGGACACACTGAAGCTTTCTTT. Its translation is CASSPSGHTEAFF. The chain is built from TRBV19 and TRBJ1-1; D remains ambiguous. The V gene's germline CDR1 is LNHDA and CDR2 SQIVND (reference sequence). The CDR3 length is 13 residues. With 5 bases removed from V and 3 bases from J, the gap between germline ends came to 10 bases. The entire variable domain, with the rest obtained from reference TRBV19 and TRBJ1-1, is as follows: DGGITQSPKYLFRKEGQNVTLSCEQNLNHDAMYWYRQDPGQGLRLIYYSQIVNDFQKGDIAEGYSVSREKKESFPLTVTSAQKNPTAFYLCASSPSGHTEAFFGQGTRLTVV.

This clone was observed a few times. This chain links TRBV7-8 with TRBJ2-5, with TRBD2 identical over 7 bases. Germline trimming cut 3 bases from V and 5 bases from J; bases unmatched to any gene: 27. This CDR3 comprises 21 residues. Germline assignment: CDR1 SGHVS and CDR2 FQNEAQ. CDR3 sequence reads: CASSFPVLADIPGTSSETQYF. The CDR3 DNA reads TGTGCCAGCAGCTTTCCCGTTCTAGCGGATATTCCGGGTACTTCTAGCGAGACCCAGTACTTC.

This clone is labeled as medium-sized. V and J are TRBV13 and TRBJ1-1; tentatively, D is TRBD1 (5 bases). V lost 8 bases to trimming and J lost 0 bases, with 16 bases between them. The germline V gene encodes CDR1 PRHDT and CDR2 FYEKMQ (reference sequence). There are 15 residues in the CDR3. The CDR3 bases are TGTGCCAGCCGACCGCGGGGGGGGTTGAACACTGAAGCTTTCTTT. Residues: CASRPRGGLNTEAFF.

The chain couples TRBV6-5 to TRBJ1-3, with D perhaps TRBD1 (6 bases). V was cut by 11 bases and J by 0 bases, with 17 bases left in between. Looked up from germline, CDR1 is MNHEY and CDR2 is SVGAGI. CDR3 length: 15 residues. CDR3 sequence reads: CAVRDTDLSGNTIYF. CDR3 in DNA: TGTGCCGTCCGGGACACCGATCTCTCTGGAAACACCATATATTTT.

This chain connects TRBV6-5 to TRBJ2-1; 8 bases match TRBD2. After removal of 9 bases from V and 0 bases from J, the junction contained 7 bases not matched to a gene. CDR1 and CDR2 from the germline V gene are MNHEY and SVGAGI. This CDR3 has 15 residues. CDR3 sequence: CASHQSGSSYNEQFF. The CDR3 DNA reads as TGTGCCAGTCACCAGAGCGGGAGCTCCTACAATGAGCAGTTCTTC.

The chain couples TRBV27 to TRBJ2-5, with 9 bases matching TRBD2. V was clipped by 5 bases and J by 1 base; unmatched bases: 8. The CDR3 extends over 16 amino acids. The V gene's germline CDR1 is MNHEY and CDR2 SMNVEV (reference sequence). CDR3 DNA: TGTGCCAGCAGTCCTACCTTAGCGGGGGCCCAAGAGACCCAGTACTTC. As protein: CASSPTLAGAQETQYF.

This chain links TRBV3-1 (or the pseudogene TRBV3-2) with TRBJ1-6, with D uncertain. Germline CDR1 and CDR2: LGHDT and YNNKEL (reference sequence). The V gene lost 4 bases and the J gene lost 4 bases, with 5 bases spanning the gap. The CDR3 covers 13 residues. CDR3 nucleotide sequence: TGTGCCAGCAGCCCCGGGTATAATTCACCCCTCCACTTT. Protein sequence: CASSPGYNSPLHF.

J is TRBJ2-5 and V is TRBV9, with 10 bases lining up with TRBD2. V lost 0 bases to trimming and J lost 5 bases; unmatched junction nucleotides: 10. CDR3 length equals 17 residues. Germline CDR1 is SGDLS and CDR2 is YYNGEE. Written as DNA, the CDR3 is TGTGCCAGCAGCGTAGAGTCCCCAGCGGGGGGGATGGAGACCCAGTACTTC. Translation gives CASSVESPAGGMETQYF.

In its sample, this clone ranks as medium-sized. The chain joins TRBV5-4 to TRBJ2-6; 9 bases map to TRBD1. Germline CDR1 SGHNT, CDR2 YYREEE (reference sequence). The V and J ends lost 9 bases and 0 bases, in that order; junction bases with no gene match: 19. The CDR3 extends over 20 amino acids. CDR3 region: CAIRPLGHTGQGSGANVLTF. Here the CDR3 DNA reads TGTGCCATCCGCCCATTGGGGCACACGGGACAGGGCTCTGGGGCCAACGTCCTGACTTTC.

The chain links TRBV20-1 to TRBJ1-1, with no clear D. CDR3 length equals 10 residues. Between the trimmed V and J ends, which lost 3 bases and 7 bases, there was a span of 6 bases. Looked up from germline, CDR1 is DFQATT and CDR2 is SNEGSKA (reference sequence). The CDR3 spells CSASDVEAFF. CDR3 in DNA: TGCAGTGCTAGCGACGTTGAAGCTTTCTTT.

The chain has TRBV2 and TRBJ2-7, with D perhaps given as TRBD1 or TRBD2 (5 bases each). V shed 7 bases and J shed 0 bases, with 10 bases lying between them. Per germline, CDR1 SNHLY and CDR2 FYNNEI. The CDR3 is made up of 13 amino acids. The CDR3 bases are TGTGCCAGCACACGGGACGACTCCTACGAGCAGTACTTC. The encoded protein is CASTRDDSYEQYF.

The chain recombines TRBV30 with TRBJ2-5, with 10 nucleotides matching TRBD1. Trimming removed 0 bases from V and 7 bases from J; junction bases left unmatched: 2. CDR3 length equals 13 residues. Germline-derived CDR1 and CDR2 are GTSNPN and SVGIG (reference sequence). The CDR3 sequence is CAWSVRTGGTQYF. The DNA of the CDR3 is TGTGCCTGGAGTGTAAGGACAGGGGGGACCCAGTACTTC. Based on the CDR3 plus reference TRBV30 and TRBJ2-5, the full variable domain is SQTIHQWPATLVQPVGSPLSLECTVEGTSNPNLYWYRQAAGRGLQLLFYSVGIGQISSEVPQNLSASRPQDRQFILSSKKLLLSDSGFYLCAWSVRTGGTQYFGPGTRLLVL.

This sequence joins TRBV6-6 and TRBJ1-1; 7 bases are a match to TRBD1. CDR1 is MNHNY and CDR2 is SVGAGI in the germline V gene (reference sequence). The V and J ends lost 1 base and 5 bases, in that order; junction bases with no gene match: 4. The CDR3 covers 14 residues. CDR3 nucleotide sequence: TGTGCCAGCAGTTACTTCACAGGGGCGACTGAAGCTTTCTTT. Protein product: CASSYFTGATEAFF.

The V call is TRBV14, the J call TRBJ2-3; a possible D gene is TRBD1 (6 bases). CDR1 is SGHDN, CDR2 FVKESK, per germline. This CDR3 is 14 amino acids long. Between the trimmed V and J ends, which lost 1 base and 5 bases, there was a span of 10 bases. This CDR3 is CASSQGTTGDTQYF. The DNA for the CDR3 is TGTGCCAGCAGCCAAGGGACGACAGGAGATACGCAGTATTTT.

For the CDR3, the DNA is TGTGCCAGCAGCGTAGCAGCCGTCACCTACGAGCAGTACTTC. Its protein is CASSVAAVTYEQYF. The chain employs TRBV9 and TRBJ2-7; unclear D gene. V was trimmed by 0 bases and J by 2 bases, leaving 9 bases between them. From germline, CDR1 is SGDLS and CDR2 YYNGEE. The CDR3 consists of 14 residues.

The chain carries TRBV2 and TRBJ2-1, with D unresolved. Germline values: CDR1 SNHLY, CDR2 FYNNEI. Trimming took off 2 bases at V and 6 bases at J, with 5 bases between the two ends. The length of the CDR3 is 12 residues. CDR3 nucleotides: TGTGCCAGCAGTGAATACATCAATGAGCAGTTCTTC. This codes for CASSEYINEQFF.

The V and J genes are TRBV28 and TRBJ1-1; the D gene is possibly TRBD1 (5 bases). The CDR3 runs 13 residues. V was clipped by 7 bases and J by 6 bases, with 15 bases between them. CDR1 is MDHEN, CDR2 SYDVKM, per germline. CDR3 DNA: TGTGCCAGCATCATGGGGGGGAGGGCTGAAGCTTTCTTT. It translates to CASIMGGRAEAFF. The whole variable domain, filled in from reference TRBV28 and TRBJ1-1, reads DVKVTQSSRYLVKRTGEKVFLECVQDMDHENMFWYRQDPGLGLRLIYFSYDVKMKEKGDIPEGYSVSREKKERFSLILESASTNQTSMYLCASIMGGRAEAFFGQGTRLTVV.

The chain has TRBV6-1 and TRBJ1-1, with D hard to call. Trimming took 8 bases from V and 1 from J, leaving 11 bases between them. This CDR3 contains 13 residues. Germline V gene lookup returns CDR1 MNHNS and CDR2 SASEGT. In nucleotides, the CDR3 is TGTGCCAGCGCGGAGCGACAGAACACTGAAGCTTTCTTT. It is translated as CASAERQNTEAFF.

This clone came up a few times. The chain uses TRBV25-1 and TRBJ2-7; D remains unclear. The CDR3 runs to 13 residues. Germline V gene lookup returns CDR1 MGHDK and CDR2 SYGVNS. Trimming pared 7 bases from V and 0 bases from J, leaving 10 bases between. Here the CDR3 reads CASTSTVSYEQYF. The CDR3 bases are TGTGCCAGCACCAGCACGGTCTCCTACGAGCAGTACTTC.

The rearrangement uses TRBV13 and TRBJ1-4; no definite D call. CDR1 is PRHDT, CDR2 FYEKMQ, per germline (reference sequence). The CDR3 has 14 amino acids. Trimming took off 2 bases at V and 3 bases at J, with 7 bases between the two ends. The CDR3 region is CASSLRASNEKLFF. In DNA, the CDR3 is TGTGCCAGCAGCTTACGGGCCTCTAATGAAAAACTGTTTTTT.

The chain combines TRBV27 with TRBJ2-1; 8 bases agree with TRBD1. Trimming took 5 bases from V and 10 from J; bases not matched to a gene: 10. The V gene's germline CDR1 is MNHEY and CDR2 SMNVEV (reference sequence). This CDR3 is 14 amino acids long. The chain's CDR3 is CASSPRTGWEEQFF. CDR3 sequence (DNA): TGTGCCAGCAGTCCGAGGACAGGGTGGGAAGAGCAGTTCTTC.

This chain joins TRBV4-1 and TRBJ2-7; TRBD1 aligns across 7 bases. Trimming at V came to 0 bases and at J to 2 bases, leaving 4 bases not matched to a gene. CDR1 is MGHRA, CDR2 YSYEKL, per germline. The CDR3 covers 15 residues. The CDR3 sequence is CASSQDPQGAYEQYF. CDR3 bases: TGCGCCAGCAGCCAAGACCCCCAGGGGGCCTACGAGCAGTACTTC.

The chain joins TRBV7-9 to TRBJ2-1; D gene unclear. CDR1 and CDR2 from the germline V gene are SEHNR and FQNEAQ (reference sequence). The V gene lost 5 bases and the J gene lost 7 bases, with 9 bases spanning the gap. The CDR3 spans 12 residues. CDR3 protein: CASSRSKNEQFF. The CDR3 DNA follows: TGTGCCAGCAGCAGATCAAAGAATGAGCAGTTCTTC.

This chain joins TRBV7-3 and TRBJ2-1, with a weak D call TRBD2 (6 bases). This CDR3 is 12 amino acids long. CDR1 SGHTA and CDR2 FQGTGA come from the germline V gene. V was trimmed by 5 bases and J by 10 bases, leaving 12 bases between them. CDR3 DNA sequence: TGTGCCAGCAGCCCCGGGAGTGGGGAGCAGTTCTTC. Translation: CASSPGSGEQFF.

Only a few counts were recorded for this clone. The rearrangement joins TRBV5-4 to TRBJ1-6; TRBD1 matches at 9 bases. Germline CDR1 is SGHNT and CDR2 is YYREEE (reference sequence). The length of the CDR3 is 16 residues. The J segment lost 10 bases and the V segment lost 4 bases, leaving 12 bases of the junction unmatched. CDR3 bases: TGTGCCAGCAGCCCCGGAATGAGGGACAGGGTATCACCCCTCCACTTT. Its protein product is CASSPGMRDRVSPLHF.

There are a few counts of this clone. This chain uses TRBV6-5 with TRBJ2-4, with 7 bases aligning to TRBD1. Germline loops: CDR1 MNHEY, CDR2 SVGAGI. The length of the CDR3 is 15 residues. The trim removed 2 bases at V and 0 bases at J, leaving 1 base unmatched. Here the CDR3 reads CASSYRGLAKNIQYF. CDR3 in DNA: TGTGCCAGCAGTTACAGGGGGCTAGCCAAAAACATTCAGTACTTC.

J is TRBJ2-1 and V is TRBV19, with 10 nucleotides matching TRBD1. The ends lost 3 bases at V and 5 bases at J; junction bases unmatched: 7. Per the germline V gene, CDR1 is LNHDA and CDR2 is SQIVND (reference sequence). The CDR3 sequence is 16 residues long. The CDR3 DNA sequence: TGTGCCAGTAGTATCGTGACAGGGGGCCGTAACAATGAGCAGTTCTTC. This gives the protein CASSIVTGGRNNEQFF. The full variable domain, with the rest looked up from reference TRBV19 and TRBJ2-1, is DGGITQSPKYLFRKEGQNVTLSCEQNLNHDAMYWYRQDPGQGLRLIYYSQIVNDFQKGDIAEGYSVSREKKESFPLTVTSAQKNPTAFYLCASSIVTGGRNNEQFFGPGTRLTVL.

This chain links TRBV7-8 with TRBJ1-2; possible D gene TRBD1, 5 bases. From germline, CDR1 is SGHVS and CDR2 FQNEAQ. The germline V and J ends were trimmed by 4 bases and 3 bases, with 9 bases remaining between them. The CDR3 is 13 amino acids. This chain's CDR3 is CASSWRGDYGYTF. The CDR3 coding sequence is TGTGCCAGCAGCTGGAGGGGCGACTATGGCTACACCTTC.